This T cell receptor (beta chain) was retrieved from a study of regulatory T cells in long-lasting Graves disease. On the study more broadly: Graves' patients diagnosed newly had used antithyroid drugs under 3 months. Broader study findings: Persistent disease showed a preference for TRBV28, TRBJ1-2 and TRBJ2-5.

This clonotype was counted a few times. The target antigen is unknown. Stated time point: newly diagnosed GD, antithyroid drugs for less than 3 months. PBMCs were the source of the RNA used for TCR sequencing. The CDR3 runs to 17 residues. J gave up 3 bases and V 3 bases, and 8 bases lay outside the gene matches. Germline lookup yields CDR1 LNHNV and CDR2 YYDKDF (reference sequence). Relying on iRepertoire HTBI primers and Arm-PCR of CDR3 regions, the team built TCR beta libraries. MiXCR, applied by TCRdb to the multiplex PCR reads, yields one record per CDR3 protein. The table shows about 610,000 distinct CDR3 sequences, with approximately 16% occurring only once. These sequences were also reported in another study, on T cells in Graves' hyperthyroidism and ophthalmopathy. That study reports: The HTBI primer set drove a first-round RT-PCR of the TCR CDR3.

The clonotype originates from a man aged 18 to 30 with Graves disease. The sample consisted of peripheral blood mononuclear cells (PBMCs), taken at new diagnosis, from a patient treated with antithyroid drugs. The chain recombines TRBV15 with TRBJ2-2; TRBD1 matches at 9 bases. The chain's CDR3 is CATSRGTGSLDTGELFF. The CDR3 DNA is TGTGCCACCAGCAGGGGGACAGGGAGCCTAGACACCGGGGAGCTGTTTTTT. Based on the CDR3 plus reference TRBV15 and TRBJ2-2, the full variable domain is DAMVIQNPRYQVTQFGKPVTLSCSQTLNHNVMYWYQQKSSQAPKLLFHYYDKDFNNEADTPDNFQSRRPNTSFCFLDIRSPGLGDTAMYLCATSRGTGSLDTGELFFGEGSRLTVL.